The text below deals with one T cell receptor (beta chain). The repertoire was sequenced with immunoSEQ multiplex PCR; TCRdb's copy has only in-frame clones and lacks some. The table shows under 80,000 clones, with around 93% occurring only once. Trimming took off 7 bases at V and 9 bases at J, with 13 bases between the two ends. CDR3 size: 12 residues. CDR1 is SGHNT, CDR2 YENEEA, per germline. The data originate from a study of control samples from healthy donors and cancer patients. The sequence was obtained from a woman aged 25 to 45 in good health. The chain combines TRBV11-3 with TRBJ2-1; D might be TRBD1 (6 bases). The sequenced sample consisted of blood. The CDR3 sequence: CASIQGWGEQFF. CDR3 in DNA: TGTGCCAGCATCCAGGGGTGGGGTGAGCAGTTCTTC.